The clone carrying this TCR beta chain was detected only a few times. What it binds is not known. The sample is drawn from a study of T cell repertoires in cytomegalovirus infection. Whole-study results and caveats: CMV carriers having the relevant HLA were flagged by cumulative public TCR beta family frequency.

TCRdb fed the reads into MiXCR, producing one record per CDR3 protein. The repertoire holds hundreds of thousands of distinct CDR3 sequences, under 45% seen once, with around 44% in the top ten. The source material was cultured PBMCs, sampled from culture after CMV antigen stimulation. This receptor was obtained from a human donor in good health (CMV status not recorded). Some clones in this sample may be carry-over from other donors' samples.

The CDR3 DNA is TGTGCCCACAGGGGTCGTCGTTCTAGCGGGAGTTCTTACGAGCAGTACTTC. This codes for CAHRGRRSSGSSYEQYF. The genes are TRBV6-1 and TRBJ2-7, with 10 positions matching TRBD2. J gave up 4 bases and V 11 bases, and 20 bases lay outside the gene matches. The length of the CDR3 is 17 residues. Germline V gene data show CDR1 as MNHNS and CDR2 as SASEGT.